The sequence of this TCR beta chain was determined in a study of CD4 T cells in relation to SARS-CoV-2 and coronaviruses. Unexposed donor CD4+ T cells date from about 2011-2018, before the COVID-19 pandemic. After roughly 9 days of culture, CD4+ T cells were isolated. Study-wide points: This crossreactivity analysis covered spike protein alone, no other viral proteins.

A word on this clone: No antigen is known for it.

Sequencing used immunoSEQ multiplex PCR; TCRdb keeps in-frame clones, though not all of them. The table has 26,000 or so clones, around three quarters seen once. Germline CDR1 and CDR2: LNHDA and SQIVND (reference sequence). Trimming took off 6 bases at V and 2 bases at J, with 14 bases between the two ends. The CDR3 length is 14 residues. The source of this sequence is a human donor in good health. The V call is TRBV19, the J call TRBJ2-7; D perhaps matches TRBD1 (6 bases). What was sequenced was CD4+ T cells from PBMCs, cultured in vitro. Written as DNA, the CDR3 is TGTGCCAGTAGCAGACGACAGGAGACCTACGAGCAGTACTTC. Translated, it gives CASSRRQETYEQYF.